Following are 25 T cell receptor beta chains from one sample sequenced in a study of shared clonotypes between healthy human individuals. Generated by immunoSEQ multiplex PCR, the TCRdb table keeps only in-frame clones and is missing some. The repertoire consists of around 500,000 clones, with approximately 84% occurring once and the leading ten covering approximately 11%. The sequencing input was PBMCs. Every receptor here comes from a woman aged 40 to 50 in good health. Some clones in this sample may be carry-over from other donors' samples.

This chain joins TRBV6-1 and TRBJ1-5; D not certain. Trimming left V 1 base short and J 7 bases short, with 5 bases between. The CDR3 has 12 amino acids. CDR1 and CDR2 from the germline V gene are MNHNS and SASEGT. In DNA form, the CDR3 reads TGTGCCAGCAGTGAAGAGTGGCAGCCCCAGCATTTT. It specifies CASSEEWQPQHF.

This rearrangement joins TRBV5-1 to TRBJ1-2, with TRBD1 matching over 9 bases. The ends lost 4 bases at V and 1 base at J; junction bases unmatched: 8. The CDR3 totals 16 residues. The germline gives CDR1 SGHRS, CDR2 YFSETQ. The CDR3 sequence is CASSPGQGGINYGYTF. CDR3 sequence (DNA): TGCGCCAGCAGCCCGGGACAGGGCGGGATTAACTATGGCTACACCTTC.

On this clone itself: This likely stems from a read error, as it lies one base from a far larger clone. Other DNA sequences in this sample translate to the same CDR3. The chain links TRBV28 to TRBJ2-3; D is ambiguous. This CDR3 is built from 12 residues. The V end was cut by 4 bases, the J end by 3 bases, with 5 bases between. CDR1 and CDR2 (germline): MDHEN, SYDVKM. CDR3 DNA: TGTGCCAGCAGTTCGAATACAGATACGCAGTATTTT. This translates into CASSSNTDTQYF.

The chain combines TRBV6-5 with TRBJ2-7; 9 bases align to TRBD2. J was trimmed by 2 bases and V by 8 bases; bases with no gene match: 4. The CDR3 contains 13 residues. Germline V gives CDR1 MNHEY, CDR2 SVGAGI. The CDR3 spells CASRPSGTYEQYF. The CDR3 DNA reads TGTGCCAGCCGCCCTAGCGGGACCTACGAGCAGTACTTC.

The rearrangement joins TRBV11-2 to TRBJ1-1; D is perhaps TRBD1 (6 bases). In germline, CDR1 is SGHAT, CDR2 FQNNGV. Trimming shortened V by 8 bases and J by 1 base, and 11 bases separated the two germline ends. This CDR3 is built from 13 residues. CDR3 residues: CASGRGWNTEAFF. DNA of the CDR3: TGTGCCAGCGGGAGGGGGTGGAACACTGAAGCTTTCTTT.

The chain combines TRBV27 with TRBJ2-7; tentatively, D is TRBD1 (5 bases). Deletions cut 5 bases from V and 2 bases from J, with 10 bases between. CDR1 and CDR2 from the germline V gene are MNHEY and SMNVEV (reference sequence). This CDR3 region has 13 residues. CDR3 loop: CASSKGNTYEQYF. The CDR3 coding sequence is TGTGCCAGCAGTAAGGGGAACACCTACGAGCAGTACTTC.

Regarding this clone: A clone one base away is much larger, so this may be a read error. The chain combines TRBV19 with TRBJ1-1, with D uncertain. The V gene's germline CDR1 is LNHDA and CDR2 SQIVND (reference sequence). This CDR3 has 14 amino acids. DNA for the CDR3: TGTGCCAGTATTATAGCAGGTCTGAACACTGAAGCTTTCTTT. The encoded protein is CASIIAGLNTEAFF.

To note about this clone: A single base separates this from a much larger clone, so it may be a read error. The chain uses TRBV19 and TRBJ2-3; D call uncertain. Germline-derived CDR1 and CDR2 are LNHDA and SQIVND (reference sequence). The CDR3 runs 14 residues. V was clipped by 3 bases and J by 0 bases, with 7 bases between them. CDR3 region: CASSMQESTDTQYF. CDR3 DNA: TGTGCCAGTAGTATGCAAGAGAGCACAGATACGCAGTATTTT.

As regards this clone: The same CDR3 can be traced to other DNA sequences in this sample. This CDR3 reads CASSVGTGTEAFF. The CDR3 DNA sequence: TGCGCCAGCAGCGTGGGTACGGGCACTGAAGCTTTCTTT. The genes are TRBV5-1 and TRBJ1-1, with D unclear. The length of the CDR3 is 13 residues. V was trimmed by 4 bases and J by 4 bases, leaving 11 bases between them. Per germline, CDR1 SGHRS and CDR2 YFSETQ.

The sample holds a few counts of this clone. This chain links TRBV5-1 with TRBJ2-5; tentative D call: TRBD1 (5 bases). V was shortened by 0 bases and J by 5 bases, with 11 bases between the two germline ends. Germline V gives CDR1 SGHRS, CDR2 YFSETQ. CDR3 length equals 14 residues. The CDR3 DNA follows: TGCGCCAGCAGCTTGGGCCGAGCAGGGGAGACCCAGTACTTC. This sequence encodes CASSLGRAGETQYF.

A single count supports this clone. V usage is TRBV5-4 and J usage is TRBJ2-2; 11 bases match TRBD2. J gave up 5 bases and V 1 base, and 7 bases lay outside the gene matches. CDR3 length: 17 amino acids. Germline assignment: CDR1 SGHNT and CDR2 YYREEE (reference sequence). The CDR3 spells CASSLPYSSGRTGELFF. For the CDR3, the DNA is TGTGCCAGCAGCTTGCCGTATTCTAGCGGGAGGACCGGGGAGCTGTTTTTT.

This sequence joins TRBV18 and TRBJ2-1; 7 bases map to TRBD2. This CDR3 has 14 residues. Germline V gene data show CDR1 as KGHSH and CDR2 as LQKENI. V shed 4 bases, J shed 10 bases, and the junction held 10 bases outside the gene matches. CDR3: CASSLTSPASEQFF. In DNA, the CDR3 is TGTGCCAGCTCACTGACTAGCCCTGCCTCGGAGCAGTTCTTC.

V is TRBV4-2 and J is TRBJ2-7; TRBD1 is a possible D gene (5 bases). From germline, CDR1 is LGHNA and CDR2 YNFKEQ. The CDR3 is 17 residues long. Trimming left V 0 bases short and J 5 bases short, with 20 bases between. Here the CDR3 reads CASSQEGPTEPTHEQYF. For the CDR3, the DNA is TGTGCCAGCAGCCAAGAGGGGCCTACAGAGCCCACCCACGAGCAGTACTTC.

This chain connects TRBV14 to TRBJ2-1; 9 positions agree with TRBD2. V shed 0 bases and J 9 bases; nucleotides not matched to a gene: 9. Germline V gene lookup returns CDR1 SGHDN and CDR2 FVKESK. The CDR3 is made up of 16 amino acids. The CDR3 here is CASSQEFAGGPGEQFF. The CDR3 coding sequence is TGTGCCAGCAGCCAAGAATTCGCGGGAGGGCCAGGTGAGCAGTTCTTC. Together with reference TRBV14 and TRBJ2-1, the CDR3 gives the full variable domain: EAGVTQFPSHSVIEKGQTVTLRCDPISGHDNLYWYRRVMGKEIKFLLHFVKESKQDESGMPNNRFLAERTGGTYSTLKVQPAELEDSGVYFCASSQEFAGGPGEQFFGPGTRLTVL.

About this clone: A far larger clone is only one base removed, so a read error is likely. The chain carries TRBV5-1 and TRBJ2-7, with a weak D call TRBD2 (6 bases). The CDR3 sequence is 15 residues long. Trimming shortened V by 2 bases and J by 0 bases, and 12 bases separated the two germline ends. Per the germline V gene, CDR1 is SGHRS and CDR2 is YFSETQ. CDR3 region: CASSLGGASSYEQYF. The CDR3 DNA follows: TGCGCCAGCAGCTTAGGCGGGGCGAGCTCCTACGAGCAGTACTTC.

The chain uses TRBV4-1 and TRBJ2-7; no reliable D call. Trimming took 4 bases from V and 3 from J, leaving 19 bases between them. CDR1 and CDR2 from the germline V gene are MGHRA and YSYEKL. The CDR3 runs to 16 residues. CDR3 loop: CASSPRFQTSGYEQYF. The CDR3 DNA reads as TGCGCCAGCAGCCCCCGATTTCAGACATCAGGCTACGAGCAGTACTTC.

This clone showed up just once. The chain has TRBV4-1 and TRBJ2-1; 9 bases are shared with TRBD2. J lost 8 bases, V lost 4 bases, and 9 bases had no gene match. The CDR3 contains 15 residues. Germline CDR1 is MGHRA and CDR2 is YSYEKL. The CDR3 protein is CASSRLREGPDEQFF. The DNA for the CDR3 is TGCGCCAGCAGCCGCTTGCGGGAGGGCCCCGATGAGCAGTTCTTC.

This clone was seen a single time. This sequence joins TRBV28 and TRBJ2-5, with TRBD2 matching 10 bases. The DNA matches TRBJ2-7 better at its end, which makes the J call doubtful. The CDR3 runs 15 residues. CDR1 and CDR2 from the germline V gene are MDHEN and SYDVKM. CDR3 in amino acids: CASRRQAGGTYEQYF. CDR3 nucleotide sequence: TGTGCCAGCCGACGGCAAGCGGGAGGGACCTACGAGCAGTACTTC.

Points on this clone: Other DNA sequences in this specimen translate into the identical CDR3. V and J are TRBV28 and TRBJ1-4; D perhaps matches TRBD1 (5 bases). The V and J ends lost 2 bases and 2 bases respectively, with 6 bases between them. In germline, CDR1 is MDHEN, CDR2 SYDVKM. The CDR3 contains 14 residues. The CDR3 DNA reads TGTGCCAGCAGTTTAGGGGGGACTAATGAAAAACTGTTTTTT. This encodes CASSLGGTNEKLFF.

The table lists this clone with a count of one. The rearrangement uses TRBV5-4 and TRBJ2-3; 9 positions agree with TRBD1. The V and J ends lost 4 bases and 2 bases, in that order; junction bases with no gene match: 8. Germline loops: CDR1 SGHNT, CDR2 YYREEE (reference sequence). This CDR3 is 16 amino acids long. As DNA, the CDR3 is TGTGCCAGCAGCCCAGGGACAGGGCTAGACACAGATACGCAGTATTTT. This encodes CASSPGTGLDTDTQYF.

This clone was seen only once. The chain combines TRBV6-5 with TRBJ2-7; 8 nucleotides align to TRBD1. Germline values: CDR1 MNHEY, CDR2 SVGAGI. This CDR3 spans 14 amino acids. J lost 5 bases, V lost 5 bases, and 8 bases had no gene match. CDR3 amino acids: CASSPRTGRDEQYF. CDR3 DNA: TGTGCCAGCAGTCCCAGGACAGGGCGGGACGAGCAGTACTTC.

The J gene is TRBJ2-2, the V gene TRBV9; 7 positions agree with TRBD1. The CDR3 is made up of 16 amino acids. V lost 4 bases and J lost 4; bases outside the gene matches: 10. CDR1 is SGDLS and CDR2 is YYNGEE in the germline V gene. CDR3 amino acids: CASSSDRVSFTGELFF. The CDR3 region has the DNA TGTGCCAGCAGCTCCGACAGGGTGTCGTTCACCGGGGAGCTGTTTTTT. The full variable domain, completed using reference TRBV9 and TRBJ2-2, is DSGVTQTPKHLITATGQRVTLRCSPRSGDLSVYWYQQSLDQGLQFLIQYYNGEERAKGNILERFSAQQFPDLHSELNLSSLELGDSALYFCASSSDRVSFTGELFFGEGSRLTVL.

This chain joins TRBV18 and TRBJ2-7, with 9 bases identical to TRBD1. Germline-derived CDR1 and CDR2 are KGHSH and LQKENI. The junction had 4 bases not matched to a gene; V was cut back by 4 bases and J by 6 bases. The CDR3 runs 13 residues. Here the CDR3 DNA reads TGTGCCAGCTCACTCATGGACAGGGGCGAGCAGTACTTC. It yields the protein CASSLMDRGEQYF.

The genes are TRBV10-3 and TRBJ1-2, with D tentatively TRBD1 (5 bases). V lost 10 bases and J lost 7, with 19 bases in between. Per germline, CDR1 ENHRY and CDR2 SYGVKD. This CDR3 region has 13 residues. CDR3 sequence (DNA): TGTGCCAGTGCGGTCCAGGGTGAGGGTGGCTACACCTTC. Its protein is CASAVQGEGGYTF.

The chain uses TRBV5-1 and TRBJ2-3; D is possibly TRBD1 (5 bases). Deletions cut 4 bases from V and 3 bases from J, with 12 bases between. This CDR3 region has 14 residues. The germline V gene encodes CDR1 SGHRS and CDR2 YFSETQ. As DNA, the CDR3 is TGCGCCAGCAGCACCAGACAGCCAACAGATACGCAGTATTTT. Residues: CASSTRQPTDTQYF.